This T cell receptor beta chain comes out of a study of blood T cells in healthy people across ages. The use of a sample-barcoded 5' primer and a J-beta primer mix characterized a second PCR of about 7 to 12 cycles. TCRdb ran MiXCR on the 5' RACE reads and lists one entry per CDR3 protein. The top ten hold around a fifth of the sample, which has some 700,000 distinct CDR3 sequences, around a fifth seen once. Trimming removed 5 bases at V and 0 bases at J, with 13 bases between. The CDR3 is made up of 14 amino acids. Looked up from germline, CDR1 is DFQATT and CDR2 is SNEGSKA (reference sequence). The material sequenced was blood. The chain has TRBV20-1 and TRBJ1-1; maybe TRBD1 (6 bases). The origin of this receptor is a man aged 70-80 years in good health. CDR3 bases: TGCAGTGCTTGGGGGCTGGGGTTGAACACTGAAGCTTTCTTT. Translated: CSAWGLGLNTEAFF.